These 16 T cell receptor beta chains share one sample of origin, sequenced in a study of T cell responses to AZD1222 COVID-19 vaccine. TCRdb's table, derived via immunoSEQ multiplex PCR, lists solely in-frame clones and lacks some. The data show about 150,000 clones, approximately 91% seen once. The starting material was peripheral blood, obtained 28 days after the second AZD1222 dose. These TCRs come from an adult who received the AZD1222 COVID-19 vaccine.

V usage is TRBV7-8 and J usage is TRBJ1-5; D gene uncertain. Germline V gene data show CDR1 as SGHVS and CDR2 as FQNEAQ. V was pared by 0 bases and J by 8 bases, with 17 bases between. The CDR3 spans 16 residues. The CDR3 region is CASSLARIGAVKPQHF. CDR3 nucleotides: TGTGCCAGCAGCTTAGCGCGCATTGGTGCGGTTAAGCCCCAGCATTTT.

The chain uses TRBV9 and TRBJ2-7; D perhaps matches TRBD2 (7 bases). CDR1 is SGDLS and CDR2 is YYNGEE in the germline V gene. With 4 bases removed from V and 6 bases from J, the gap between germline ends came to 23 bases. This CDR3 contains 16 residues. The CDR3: CASSRRGGGGLLEQYF. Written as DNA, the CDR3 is TGTGCCAGCAGCCGACGAGGGGGGGGCGGCCTCCTCGAGCAGTACTTC.

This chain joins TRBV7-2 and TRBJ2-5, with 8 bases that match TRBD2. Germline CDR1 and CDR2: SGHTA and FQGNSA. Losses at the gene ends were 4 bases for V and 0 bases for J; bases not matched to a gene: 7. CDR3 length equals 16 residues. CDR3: CASSYPRGGNQETQYF. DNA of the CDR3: TGTGCCAGCAGCTATCCCCGGGGGGGGAACCAAGAGACCCAGTACTTC.

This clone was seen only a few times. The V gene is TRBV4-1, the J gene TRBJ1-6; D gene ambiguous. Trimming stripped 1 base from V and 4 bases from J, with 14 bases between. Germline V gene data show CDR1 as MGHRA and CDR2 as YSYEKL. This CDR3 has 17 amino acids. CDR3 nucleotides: TGCGCCAGCAGCCAAGTGACGGCAGTACAGTATAATTCACCCCTCCACTTT. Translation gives CASSQVTAVQYNSPLHF.

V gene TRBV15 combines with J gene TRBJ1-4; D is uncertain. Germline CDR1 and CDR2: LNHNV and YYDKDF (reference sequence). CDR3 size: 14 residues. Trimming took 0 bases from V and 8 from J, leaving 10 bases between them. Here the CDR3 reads CATSRDVRGEKLFF. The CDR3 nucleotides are TGTGCCACCAGCAGAGATGTCCGAGGGGAAAAACTGTTTTTT.

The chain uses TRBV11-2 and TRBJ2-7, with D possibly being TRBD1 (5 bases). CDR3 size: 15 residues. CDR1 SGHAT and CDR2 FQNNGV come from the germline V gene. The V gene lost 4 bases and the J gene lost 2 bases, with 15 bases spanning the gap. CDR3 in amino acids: CASSSIRQTPYEQYF. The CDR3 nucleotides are TGTGCCAGCAGCTCCATACGACAGACCCCCTACGAGCAGTACTTC.

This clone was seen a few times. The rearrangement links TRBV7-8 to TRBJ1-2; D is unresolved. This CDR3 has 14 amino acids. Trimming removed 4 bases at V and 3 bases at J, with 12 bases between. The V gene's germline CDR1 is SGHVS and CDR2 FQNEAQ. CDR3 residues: CASSSTTVDYGYTF. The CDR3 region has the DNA TGTGCCAGCAGCTCTACGACGGTCGACTATGGCTACACCTTC.

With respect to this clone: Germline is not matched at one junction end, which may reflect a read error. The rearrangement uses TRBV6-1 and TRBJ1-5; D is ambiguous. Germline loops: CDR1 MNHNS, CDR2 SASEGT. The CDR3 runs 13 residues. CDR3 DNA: TGTGCCAGCAGTGAAGATAGCTATCAGCCCCAGCATTTT. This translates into CASSEDSYQPQHF.

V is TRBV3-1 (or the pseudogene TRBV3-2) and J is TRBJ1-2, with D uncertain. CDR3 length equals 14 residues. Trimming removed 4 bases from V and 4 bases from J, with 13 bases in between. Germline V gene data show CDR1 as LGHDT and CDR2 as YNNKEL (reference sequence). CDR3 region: CASSRDGGRYGYTF. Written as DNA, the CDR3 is TGTGCCAGCAGCCGAGACGGCGGTCGCTATGGCTACACCTTC.

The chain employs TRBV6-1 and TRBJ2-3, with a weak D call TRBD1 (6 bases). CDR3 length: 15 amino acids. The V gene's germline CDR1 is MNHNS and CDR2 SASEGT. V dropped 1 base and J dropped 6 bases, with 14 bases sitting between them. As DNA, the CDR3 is TGTGCCAGCAGTGAAGTTCTGGGGGCAGGCGATACGCAGTATTTT. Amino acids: CASSEVLGAGDTQYF.

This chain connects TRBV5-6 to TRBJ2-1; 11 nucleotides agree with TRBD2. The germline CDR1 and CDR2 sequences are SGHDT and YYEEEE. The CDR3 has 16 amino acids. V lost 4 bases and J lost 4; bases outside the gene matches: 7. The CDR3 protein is CASSRQRLAGYNEQFF. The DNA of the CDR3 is TGTGCCAGCAGCCGTCAGCGACTAGCGGGGTACAATGAGCAGTTCTTC.

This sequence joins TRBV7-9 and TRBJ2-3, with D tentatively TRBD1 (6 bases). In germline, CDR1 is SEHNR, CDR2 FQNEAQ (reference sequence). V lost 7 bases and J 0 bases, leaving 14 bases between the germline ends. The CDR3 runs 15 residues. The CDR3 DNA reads TGTGCCAGCACCCTAGGGGGAGCCAGCACAGATACGCAGTATTTT. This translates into CASTLGGASTDTQYF.

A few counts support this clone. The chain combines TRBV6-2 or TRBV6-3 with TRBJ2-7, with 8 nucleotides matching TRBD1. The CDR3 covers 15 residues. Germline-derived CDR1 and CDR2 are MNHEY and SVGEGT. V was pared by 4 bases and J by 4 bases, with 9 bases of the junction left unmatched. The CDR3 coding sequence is TGTGCCAGCAGTTGGGTCAGGGGGCAAAAATACGAGCAGTACTTC. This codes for CASSWVRGQKYEQYF.

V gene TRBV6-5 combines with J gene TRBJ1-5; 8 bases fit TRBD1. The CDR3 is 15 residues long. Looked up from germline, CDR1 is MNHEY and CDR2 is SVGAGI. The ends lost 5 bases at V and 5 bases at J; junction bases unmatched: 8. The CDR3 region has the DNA TGTGCCAGCAGTCAACAGGGGGTAGGCTATCAGCCCCAGCATTTT. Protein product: CASSQQGVGYQPQHF.

In DNA, the CDR3 is TGTGCCAGCAGTTTGGAGGGGGCAATCACTGAAGCTTTCTTT. Its protein product is CASSLEGAITEAFF. V is TRBV28 and J is TRBJ1-1, with TRBD1 matching 7 bases. CDR1 MDHEN and CDR2 SYDVKM come from the germline V gene. This CDR3 spans 14 amino acids. Losses at the gene ends were 3 bases for V and 4 bases for J; bases not matched to a gene: 5.

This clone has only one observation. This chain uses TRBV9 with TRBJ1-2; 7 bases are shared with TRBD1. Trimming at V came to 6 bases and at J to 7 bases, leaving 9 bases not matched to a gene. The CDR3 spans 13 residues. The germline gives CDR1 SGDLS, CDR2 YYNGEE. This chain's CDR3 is CASTTEGAGGYTF. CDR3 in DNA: TGTGCCAGCACAACGGAGGGGGCCGGTGGCTACACCTTC. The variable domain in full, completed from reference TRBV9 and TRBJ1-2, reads DSGVTQTPKHLITATGQRVTLRCSPRSGDLSVYWYQQSLDQGLQFLIQYYNGEERAKGNILERFSAQQFPDLHSELNLSSLELGDSALYFCASTTEGAGGYTFGSGTRLTVV.